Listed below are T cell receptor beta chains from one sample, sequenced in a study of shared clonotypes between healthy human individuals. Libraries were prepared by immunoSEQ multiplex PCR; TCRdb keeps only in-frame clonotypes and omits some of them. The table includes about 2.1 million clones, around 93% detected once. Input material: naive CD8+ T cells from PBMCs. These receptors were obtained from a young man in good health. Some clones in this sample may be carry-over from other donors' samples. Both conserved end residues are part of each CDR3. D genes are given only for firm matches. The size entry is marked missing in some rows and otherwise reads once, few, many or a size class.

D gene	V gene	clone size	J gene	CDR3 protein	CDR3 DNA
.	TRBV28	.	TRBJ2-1	CASSLFEAWVNEQFF	TGTGCCAGCAGTTTATTTGAAGCTTGGGTAAATGAGCAGTTCTTC
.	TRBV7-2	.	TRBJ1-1	CASRALRTEAFF	TGTGCCAGCAGGGCACTTCGCACTGAAGCTTTCTTT
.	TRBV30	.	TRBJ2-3	CACWSPAWTDTQYF	TGTGCCTGTTGGAGCCCGGCTTGGACAGATACGCAGTATTTT
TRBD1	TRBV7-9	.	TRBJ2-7	CASSLPGQGVYEQYF	TGTGCCAGCAGCTTACCGGGACAGGGGGTGTACGAGCAGTACTTC
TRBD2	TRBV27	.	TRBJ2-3	CASSSFGGADTQYF	TGTGCCAGCAGTTCTTTTGGGGGGGCAGATACGCAGTATTTT
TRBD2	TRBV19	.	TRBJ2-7	CASSISAGHYEQYF	TGTGCCAGTAGTATCTCAGCGGGGCACTACGAGCAGTACTTC
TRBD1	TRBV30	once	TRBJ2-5	CALEGTGEWETQYF	TGTGCCTTAGAGGGGACAGGGGAATGGGAGACCCAGTACTTC
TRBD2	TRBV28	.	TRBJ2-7	CASSRPGREFSYEQYF	TGTGCCAGCAGTCGTCCTGGGCGGGAGTTTTCCTACGAGCAGTACTTC
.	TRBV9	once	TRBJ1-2	CASSVGQGSYGYTF	TGTGCCAGCAGCGTAGGGCAGGGGAGCTATGGCTACACCTTC
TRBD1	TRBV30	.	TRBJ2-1	CACLTVPGTAYNEQFF	TGTGCCTGCCTAACAGTGCCGGGGACAGCGTACAATGAGCAGTTCTTC
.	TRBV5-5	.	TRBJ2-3	CASSLWAGSRRDTQYF	TGTGCCAGCAGCTTGTGGGCAGGGTCTCGCAGAGATACGCAGTATTTT
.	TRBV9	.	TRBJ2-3	CASSVGGHPTDTQYF	TGTGCCAGCAGCGTAGGGGGACATCCCACAGATACGCAGTATTTT
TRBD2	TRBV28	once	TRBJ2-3	CASSLSRSLAGGTDTQYF	TGTGCCAGCAGTTTGAGCCGGTCTTTAGCGGGAGGCACAGATACGCAGTATTTT
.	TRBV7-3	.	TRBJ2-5	CASEQRNEQETQYF	TGTGCCAGCGAACAGAGAAACGAACAAGAGACCCAGTACTTC
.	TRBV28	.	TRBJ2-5	CASSLYGNQETQYF	TGTGCCAGCAGTTTATACGGCAACCAAGAGACCCAGTACTTC
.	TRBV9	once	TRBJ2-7	CASSVGSGNGEQYF	TGTGCCAGCAGCGTAGGGTCCGGGAACGGCGAGCAGTACTTC
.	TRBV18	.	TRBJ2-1	CASSPPGSQYNEQFF	TGTGCCAGCTCACCACCCGGGAGCCAGTACAATGAGCAGTTCTTC
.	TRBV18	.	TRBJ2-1	CASSPGRDTHDEQFF	TGTGCCAGCTCACCCGGACGGGATACTCACGATGAGCAGTTCTTC
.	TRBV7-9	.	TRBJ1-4	CASSLEGGIATNEKLFF	TGTGCCAGCAGCTTAGAGGGGGGCATTGCAACTAATGAAAAACTGTTTTTT
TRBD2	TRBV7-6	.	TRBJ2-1	CASSPTPGLAVSYNEQFF	TGTGCCAGCAGCCCTACTCCGGGACTAGCGGTATCCTACAATGAGCAGTTCTTC
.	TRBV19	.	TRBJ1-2	CASSIIRDGPNYGYTF	TGTGCCAGTAGTATCATCCGGGACGGACCTAACTATGGCTACACCTTC
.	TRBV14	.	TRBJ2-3	CASSHRSTDTQYF	TGTGCCAGCAGCCACCGATCTACAGATACGCAGTATTTT
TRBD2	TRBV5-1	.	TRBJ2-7	CASSPGLAGSYEQYF	TGCGCCAGCAGCCCGGGACTAGCGGGTTCCTACGAGCAGTACTTC
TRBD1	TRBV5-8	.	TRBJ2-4	CASSHPGGATKNIQYF	TGTGCCAGCAGCCATCCAGGGGGAGCGACCAAAAACATTCAGTACTTC
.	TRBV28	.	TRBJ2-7	CASRGLGPDSYEQYF	TGTGCCAGCAGGGGGCTAGGGCCGGACTCCTACGAGCAGTACTTC
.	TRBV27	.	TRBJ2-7	CASMRGDEQYF	TGTGCCAGCATGAGGGGGGACGAGCAGTACTTC
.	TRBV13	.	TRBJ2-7	CASSSPRDSYEQYF	TGTGCCAGCAGCTCGCCCAGGGATTCCTACGAGCAGTACTTC
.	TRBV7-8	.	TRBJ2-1	CASSLEWRARISSYNEQFF	TGTGCCAGCAGCTTAGAATGGCGAGCGCGAATAAGCTCCTACAATGAGCAGTTCTTC
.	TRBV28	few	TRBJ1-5	CASSLYRAGNQPQHF	TGTGCCAGCAGTTTATACAGGGCCGGGAATCAGCCCCAGCATTTT
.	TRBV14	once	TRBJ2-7	CASSRTGSYYEQYF	TGTGCCAGCAGCCGTACAGGGAGTTATTACGAGCAGTACTTC
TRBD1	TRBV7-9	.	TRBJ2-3	CASRPPGQGADTQYF	TGTGCCAGCAGACCTCCGGGACAGGGAGCAGATACGCAGTATTTT
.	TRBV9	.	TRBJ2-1	CASSVEWQYGNEQFF	TGTGCCAGCAGCGTAGAGTGGCAGTATGGGAATGAGCAGTTCTTC
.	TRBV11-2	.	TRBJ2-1	CASSFDPGAYNEQFF	TGTGCCAGCAGCTTCGATCCGGGGGCTTATAATGAGCAGTTCTTC
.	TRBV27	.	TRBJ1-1	CASGGGTPNTEAFF	TGTGCCAGCGGAGGGGGGACACCGAACACTGAAGCTTTCTTT
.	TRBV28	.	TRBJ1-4	CASIGNAGGEKLFF	TGTGCCAGCATAGGAAATGCCGGGGGTGAAAAACTGTTTTTT
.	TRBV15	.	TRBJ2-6	CATSRVASGANVLTF	TGTGCCACCAGCAGGGTAGCATCAGGGGCCAACGTCCTGACTTTC
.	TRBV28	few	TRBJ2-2	CASRATGDTGELFF	TGTGCCAGCAGGGCAACGGGGGACACCGGGGAGCTGTTTTTT
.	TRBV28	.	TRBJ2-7	CASSFSNEQYF	TGTGCCAGCAGTTTTTCCAACGAGCAGTACTTC
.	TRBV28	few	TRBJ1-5	CASTFGGYSNQPQHF	TGTGCCAGCACCTTTGGAGGCTATAGCAATCAGCCCCAGCATTTT
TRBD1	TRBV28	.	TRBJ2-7	CASSWGGDRGSSYEQYF	TGTGCCAGCAGTTGGGGCGGGGACAGGGGGTCGTCCTACGAGCAGTACTTC
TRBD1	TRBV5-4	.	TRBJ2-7	CASSLADRGLLDEQYF	TGTGCCAGCAGCCTCGCGGACAGGGGGCTGTTGGACGAGCAGTACTTC
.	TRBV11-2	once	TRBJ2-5	CASAWSQETQYF	TGTGCCAGCGCCTGGTCCCAAGAGACCCAGTACTTC
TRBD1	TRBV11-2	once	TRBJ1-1	CASKTGYTEAFF	TGTGCCAGCAAGACAGGGTACACTGAAGCTTTCTTT
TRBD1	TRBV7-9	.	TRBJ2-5	CASSLGGTGVWETQYF	TGTGCCAGCAGCTTAGGCGGGACAGGGGTGTGGGAGACCCAGTACTTC
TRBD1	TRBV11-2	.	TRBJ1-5	CASSSRQGRIWEPQHF	TGTGCCAGCAGCTCGAGACAGGGACGGATATGGGAGCCCCAGCATTTT
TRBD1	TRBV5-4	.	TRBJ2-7	CASKTTGDLDGQYF	TGTGCCAGCAAAACTACAGGGGATCTCGACGGGCAGTACTTC
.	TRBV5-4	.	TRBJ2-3	CASSLGLGRTDTQYF	TGTGCCAGCAGCTTGGGTCTGGGGCGCACAGATACGCAGTATTTT
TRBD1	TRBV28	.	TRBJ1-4	CASRERQGPNEKLFF	TGTGCCAGCAGGGAAAGACAGGGACCTAATGAAAAACTGTTTTTT
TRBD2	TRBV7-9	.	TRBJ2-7	CASSLGGTSSYEQYF	TGTGCCAGCAGCCTGGGGGGGACTAGCTCCTACGAGCAGTACTTC
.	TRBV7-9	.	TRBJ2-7	CASNGPDQPYEQYF	TGTGCCAGCAATGGTCCAGACCAGCCCTACGAGCAGTACTTC
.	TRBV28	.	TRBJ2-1	CASSVFGGSSYNEQFF	TGTGCCAGCAGTGTTTTCGGCGGAAGCTCCTACAATGAGCAGTTCTTC
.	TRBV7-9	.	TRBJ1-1	CASSFLQNTEAFF	TGTGCCAGCAGCTTCCTTCAGAACACTGAAGCTTTCTTT
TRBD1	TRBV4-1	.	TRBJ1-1	CASSDQGVRNTEAFF	TGCGCCAGCAGCGACCAGGGGGTAAGGAACACTGAAGCTTTCTTT
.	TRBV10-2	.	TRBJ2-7	CASSGNRALYEQYF	TGCGCCAGCAGTGGGAACAGGGCCCTCTACGAGCAGTACTTC
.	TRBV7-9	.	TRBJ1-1	CASSPRGTEAFF	TGTGCCAGCAGCCCCCGCGGGACTGAAGCTTTCTTT